A single sample is the source of the 12 T cell receptor beta chains below, sequenced in a study of siplizumab effects on memory and regulatory T cells. Measured with immunoSEQ multiplex PCR; TCRdb has only the in-frame clones, and not every one. This sample has 92,000 or so clones, with approximately 90% found just once. Input material: CD4+ T cells sorted from blood. The receptors here all came from a human donor in good health.

V gene TRBV7-3 combines with J gene TRBJ2-3; TRBD2 matches at 7 bases. V lost 5 bases and J lost 1; bases outside the gene matches: 0. CDR1 and CDR2 from the germline V gene are SGHTA and FQGTGA. The CDR3 contains 13 residues. CDR3 in amino acids: CASSGGGTDTQYF. DNA for the CDR3: TGTGCCAGCAGCGGGGGGGGCACAGATACGCAGTATTTT. Supplemented by reference TRBV7-3 and TRBJ2-3, the full variable domain reads GAGVSQTPSNKVTEKGKYVELRCDPISGHTALYWYRQSLGQGPEFLIYFQGTGAADDSGLPNDRFFAVRPEGSVSTLKIQRTERGDSAVYLCASSGGGTDTQYFGPGTRLTVL.

The gene calls are TRBV5-3 and TRBJ2-5; D gene ambiguous. TRBV5-3 is noted as an ORF with a role that remains uncertain. Trimming stripped 0 bases from V and 2 bases from J, with 5 bases between. The length of the CDR3 is 13 residues. The CDR3 sequence: CARSLALQETQYF. The CDR3 bases are TGTGCCAGAAGCTTGGCTCTGCAAGAGACCCAGTACTTC.

The rearrangement uses TRBV29-1 and TRBJ2-6, with D possibly matching TRBD2 (5 bases). In germline, CDR1 is SQVTM, CDR2 ANQGSEA. V gave up 3 bases and J gave up 0 bases, with 6 bases separating them. The CDR3 is 14 residues long. The CDR3 DNA follows: TGCAGCGTTGACGGGGACTCTGGGGCCAACGTCCTGACTTTC. Translating gives CSVDGDSGANVLTF. Filled out from reference TRBV29-1 and TRBJ2-6, the complete variable domain reads SAVISQKPSRDICQRGTSLTIQCQVDSQVTMMFWYRQQPGQSLTLIATANQGSEATYESGFVIDKFPISRPNLTFSTLTVSNMSPEDSSIYLCSVDGDSGANVLTFGAGSRLTVL.

This chain connects TRBV18 to TRBJ2-7; D is ambiguous. Between the trimmed V and J ends, which lost 0 bases and 1 base, there was a span of 13 bases. This CDR3 region has 16 residues. Germline V gene lookup returns CDR1 KGHSH and CDR2 LQKENI. The CDR3 DNA reads TGTGCCAGCTCACCACCGAGGCCTACTCCATCCTACGAGCAGTACTTC. It translates to CASSPPRPTPSYEQYF. The full variable domain, with the rest looked up from reference TRBV18 and TRBJ2-7, is NAGVMQNPRHLVRRRGQEARLRCSPMKGHSHVYWYRQLPEEGLKFMVYLQKENIIDESGMPKERFSAEFPKEGPSILRIQQVVRGDSAAYFCASSPPRPTPSYEQYFGPGTRLTVT.

A word on this clone: Sequence at one end of the junction differs from germline and may be a read error. The gene calls are TRBV7-2 and TRBJ1-2; D may be TRBD1 (5 bases). This CDR3 contains 14 residues. The germline V gene encodes CDR1 SGHTA and CDR2 FQGNSA. CDR3 in DNA: TGTGCCAGCAGCTTATGGGGGACCGTGAAGGGGTTTCCCTTC. Translation: CASSLWGTVKGFPF.

This clone was counted only a few times. In nucleotides, the CDR3 is TGTGCCAGCAGGCGGGGGACTAGCGGGAGTTTTTATGAGCAGTTCTTC. This sequence encodes CASRRGTSGSFYEQFF. The V gene is TRBV9, the J gene TRBJ2-1, with 14 bases that match TRBD2. Germline CDR1 SGDLS, CDR2 YYNGEE. V was pared by 5 bases and J by 8 bases, with 9 bases of the junction left unmatched. The CDR3 runs to 16 residues.

CDR3 residues: CASSFFPGANVLTF. The CDR3 DNA is TGCGCCAGCAGCTTTTTCCCCGGGGCCAACGTCCTGACTTTC. The chain couples TRBV5-1 to TRBJ2-6, with no clear D. The germline gives CDR1 SGHRS, CDR2 YFSETQ. CDR3 size: 14 residues. V lost 2 bases and J 4 bases, leaving 7 bases between the germline ends.

The chain combines TRBV29-1 with TRBJ2-3; 11 positions agree with TRBD2. The CDR3 spans 15 residues. Germline-derived CDR1 and CDR2 are SQVTM and ANQGSEA. The ends lost 6 bases at V and 4 bases at J; junction bases unmatched: 9. The CDR3 coding sequence is TGCAGCGTCGGGGTAGCGGGAGGGAGGGCAGATACGCAGTATTTT. Its protein product is CSVGVAGGRADTQYF.

The chain joins TRBV7-9 to TRBJ2-5; tentative D call: TRBD2 (6 bases). The germline V and J ends were trimmed by 3 bases and 1 base, with 18 bases remaining between them. In germline, CDR1 is SEHNR, CDR2 FQNEAQ (reference sequence). This CDR3 has 17 amino acids. Written as DNA, the CDR3 is TGTGCCAGCAGCTTGGGTGTAATAGCGGACCCCCAAGAGACCCAGTACTTC. Translating gives CASSLGVIADPQETQYF.

The chain has TRBV12-5 and TRBJ2-1; D unclear. Germline loops: CDR1 LGHNT, CDR2 FRNRAP. This CDR3 is built from 11 residues. V was clipped by 5 bases and J by 4 bases, with 3 bases between them. CDR3 nucleotides: TGTGCTAGTGGTCCGTACAATGAGCAGTTCTTC. Translated, it gives CASGPYNEQFF.

V gene TRBV5-6 combines with J gene TRBJ2-2, with D possibly being TRBD2 (6 bases). Trimming left V 4 bases short and J 2 bases short, with 12 bases between. This CDR3 is built from 15 residues. From germline, CDR1 is SGHDT and CDR2 YYEEEE. The DNA for the CDR3 is TGTGCCAGCAGCCCTCTGACTAGTAACACCGGGGAGCTGTTTTTT. This codes for CASSPLTSNTGELFF.

Comments on this clone: The junction differs from germline at one of its ends, possibly a read error. The rearrangement uses TRBV7-7 and TRBJ2-2; D remains ambiguous. Germline loops: CDR1 SSHAT, CDR2 FNYEAQ (reference sequence). The CDR3 length is 12 residues. The CDR3 sequence is CASSSNTGELFF. The CDR3, as DNA: TGTGCTAGCAGCTCGAACACCGGGGAGCTGTTTTTT.